This is a list of T cell receptor beta chains from one sample in a study of CD8+CD57+ T cells in acquired aplastic anemia. TCRdb analysed the reads with MiXCR anew, one entry per CDR3 protein. Of roughly 420,000 distinct CDR3 sequences listed, about two thirds are singletons. Source material: sorted CD4+, CD8+, or CD8+CD57+ T cells (not recorded which) from PBMCs. Receptors were obtained from a human donor in good health, serving as a control. The conserved cysteine and the conserved F or W are not part of the CDR3 here. The order of the fields is V gene, J gene, D gene, CDR3 protein. D genes are given only for firm matches.

>TRBV27|TRBJ1-6|TRBD1
ASSPGGTGWGSPLH
>TRBV5-8|TRBJ2-2|.
ASSWAGELF
>TRBV6-5|TRBJ1-1|.
ASSDSSRGTEAF
>TRBV9|TRBJ2-5|TRBD2
ASSGQGLAGETQY
>TRBV11-2|TRBJ2-7|TRBD2
ASSASGDSYEQY
>TRBV7-9|TRBJ1-2|.
ASSSTNSRPGYT
>TRBV20-1|TRBJ2-3|.
SACGGGTDPQY
>TRBV10-2|TRBJ1-1|.
ASSQGNDAF
>TRBV12-3/TRBV12-4|TRBJ1-2|.
ASTTNRRGGGRLIYGYT
>TRBV7-3|TRBJ2-7|TRBD1
ASSSGGGDEAFFY
>TRBV7-3|TRBJ2-2|TRBD2
ASSLEGGAGELC
>TRBV7-8|TRBJ2-7|TRBD1
ASSLEGGQGHYEQY
>TRBV20-1|TRBJ1-1|.
SAKGRANTEAF
>TRBV5-1|TRBJ2-1|.
ASSLDDSNEQF
>TRBV12-3/TRBV12-4|TRBJ2-1|TRBD1
ASSLTGPFVSYNEQF
>TRBV11-2|TRBJ2-6|.
ASSLLGVNEANVLT
>TRBV6-5|TRBJ2-2|TRBD1
ASTGEDRGHTGELF
>TRBV2|TRBJ1-2|.
ASSVRPDYNYGYT
>TRBV20-1|TRBJ1-1|.
SAGGQGMSEAF
>TRBV7-3|TRBJ2-3|.
ASSTGVGRGDTQY
>TRBV2|TRBJ1-2|.
ASNSEARTSYGYT
>TRBV7-2|TRBJ2-6|.
ASSFPTGKAKFLT
>TRBV7-8|TRBJ1-6|.
ASSLVGAGPLQ
>TRBV9|TRBJ2-3|.
ASSLERWGTQN
>TRBV5-1|TRBJ1-1|.
ASSQVRGVTAF
>TRBV7-8|.|.
ASSRPLLDEQF
>TRBV2|TRBJ1-2|.
ASKRRQGPDGYT
>TRBV15|TRBJ1-5|.
ATSRDQGNQPQH
>TRBV6-4|TRBJ2-7|TRBD1
ASRPTGGLGEQY
>TRBV3-1|TRBJ1-2|.
ASSEVPGSNYGYT
>TRBV18|TRBJ1-1|.
ASYPTGNLNTEAF
>TRBV19|TRBJ1-2|TRBD1
ASSSGGGNYGYT
>TRBV14|TRBJ2-5|TRBD1
ASSLCAPGQGSEETQY